Below are 23 T cell receptor beta chains sequenced from a single sample in a study of beta chain features in type 1 diabetes (dated by TCRdb to the late 2010s). No antigen has been assigned to these receptors. The research as a whole found: Type 1 diabetes patients showed a moderate but significant shortening of TCRB CDR3 length in all four CD4+ subsets.

Libraries were prepared through the immunoSEQ multiplex PCR assay. The High Capacity cDNA Reverse Transcription Kit was used to reverse transcribe all of the isolated RNA, meaning that expressed TCRB transcripts were what got sequenced. TCRdb limited this immuneACCESS table to in-frame rearrangements with V and J called. A share of clones is missing; checked studies link under half to unresolved V genes, and the rest is unexplained. This sample gives roughly 250,000 clones in total; about a fifth of them show up just once. 0.028% of the sample goes to the ten largest clones. Sequencing used naive CD4+ T cells from blood. Explained via the paper, the cell subset or site label denotes: true naive CD4+ T cells. These receptor sequences come from a woman aged 35 to 49 with type 1 diabetes.

With respect to this clone: Distinct nucleotide sequences in the sample also encode this CDR3. This sequence joins TRBV30 and TRBJ1-5; 8 positions match TRBD1. Per the germline V gene, CDR1 is GTSNPN and CDR2 is SVGIG (reference sequence). The CDR3 has 13 residues. Trimming took 2 bases from V and 5 from J; bases not matched to a gene: 2. CDR3 sequence (DNA): TGTGCCTGGAGTAACAGGGGGGATCAGCCCCAGCATTTT. It is translated as CAWSNRGDQPQHF.

The chain is built from TRBV20-1 and TRBJ1-1; tentatively, D is TRBD1 (5 bases). The ends were cut back, 5 bases at V and 9 bases at J, with 13 bases in the middle. The CDR3 has 11 amino acids. Looked up from germline, CDR1 is DFQATT and CDR2 is SNEGSKA (reference sequence). The CDR3 protein is CSAGGSVQAFF. The CDR3 DNA sequence: TGCAGTGCTGGGGGGTCCGTTCAAGCTTTCTTT.

This clone was recorded a few times. The genes are TRBV6-5 and TRBJ2-7; D possibly corresponds to TRBD1 (5 bases). Germline V gene sequence: CDR1 MNHEY, CDR2 SVGAGI. The CDR3 spans 15 residues. The germline V and J ends were trimmed by 4 bases and 2 bases, with 15 bases remaining between them. This CDR3 is CASSSWTLKTYEQYF. The CDR3 DNA reads as TGTGCCAGCAGTTCCTGGACACTTAAGACCTACGAGCAGTACTTC.

This chain joins TRBV4-3 and TRBJ2-3; D might be TRBD1 (5 bases). The V end lost 2 bases, the J end lost 3 bases, and 12 bases lay between the germline ends. Germline CDR1 reads LGHNA; CDR2 reads YSLEER. The CDR3 contains 15 residues. The CDR3 DNA follows: TGCGCCAGCAGCCAAAGATGGGGCGAAACAGATACGCAGTATTTT. Translating it yields CASSQRWGETDTQYF.

A few counts support this clone. The V gene is TRBV15, the J gene TRBJ2-3, with 9 nucleotides matching TRBD2. CDR3 length: 15 residues. J gave up 4 bases and V 5 bases, and 7 bases lay outside the gene matches. Germline lookup yields CDR1 LNHNV and CDR2 YYDKDF (reference sequence). The chain's CDR3 is CATSLPGLAADTQYF. DNA for the CDR3: TGTGCCACCAGCCTACCGGGACTAGCAGCAGATACGCAGTATTTT.

The chain combines TRBV28 with TRBJ1-2, with D tentatively TRBD1 (5 bases). The V and J ends lost 5 bases and 4 bases respectively, with 11 bases between them. CDR3 size: 13 residues. Germline V gene lookup returns CDR1 MDHEN and CDR2 SYDVKM. DNA for the CDR3: TGTGCCAGCAGTCCAGGGTTTCCCTATGGCTACACCTTC. Its translation: CASSPGFPYGYTF.

This clone has a handful of counts. The chain links TRBV4-2 to TRBJ2-3; 8 nucleotides agree with TRBD2. Germline loops: CDR1 LGHNA, CDR2 YNFKEQ. The CDR3 runs to 15 residues. Unmatched junction bases numbered 9, after V lost 2 bases and J lost 8 bases. CDR3 DNA: TGTGCCAGCAGCCAATCTATCGAAACTAGCGGTACGCAGTATTTT. Its protein is CASSQSIETSGTQYF.

This clone was observed a few times. The chain is built from TRBV9 and TRBJ1-5; D not resolved. V was shortened by 0 bases and J by 5 bases, with 6 bases between the two germline ends. The CDR3 totals 13 residues. Looked up from germline, CDR1 is SGDLS and CDR2 is YYNGEE. CDR3 sequence: CASSVVADQPQHF. For the CDR3, the DNA is TGTGCCAGCAGCGTAGTGGCGGATCAGCCCCAGCATTTT.

This clone was counted a few times. V usage is TRBV29-1 and J usage is TRBJ2-1; perhaps TRBD1 as D (5 bases). The CDR3 loop spans 12 amino acids. Germline-derived CDR1 and CDR2 are SQVTM and ANQGSEA. V lost 5 bases, J lost 3 bases, and 8 bases lay in between. The CDR3 region has the DNA TGCAGCGTTTTCCAGGGCTACAATGAGCAGTTCTTC. This translates into CSVFQGYNEQFF.

The CDR3 sequence: CASSLGRGIPYEQYF. CDR3 in DNA: TGTGCCAGCAGCTTAGGGCGGGGAATACCCTACGAGCAGTACTTC. The V call is TRBV7-2, the J call TRBJ2-7, with a tentative D call TRBD2 (6 bases). Trimming removed 1 base at V and 2 bases at J, with 12 bases between. CDR1 is SGHTA and CDR2 is FQGNSA in the germline V gene. This CDR3 comprises 15 residues.

The sample holds a few counts of this clone. The chain recombines TRBV6-5 with TRBJ2-5, with 8 bases identical to TRBD2. This CDR3 spans 14 amino acids. The junction had 10 bases not matched to a gene; V was cut back by 6 bases and J by 7 bases. Germline CDR1 MNHEY, CDR2 SVGAGI. CDR3 coding DNA: TGTGCCAGCAGGAGGACTAGCCCGATCGGGACCCAGTACTTC. It yields the protein CASRRTSPIGTQYF.

This clone was observed a few times. CDR3 sequence reads: CASSPQGARETQYF. The CDR3 region has the DNA TGTGCCAGCTCACCACAGGGGGCAAGAGAGACCCAGTACTTC. This chain links TRBV18 with TRBJ2-5, with TRBD1 matching over 7 bases. The ends lost 1 base at V and 4 bases at J; junction bases unmatched: 3. Germline loops: CDR1 KGHSH, CDR2 LQKENI. The CDR3 consists of 14 residues.

The genes are TRBV9 and TRBJ2-1, with 12 bases identical to TRBD2. V lost 2 bases, J lost 2 bases, and 5 bases stayed unmatched. Germline V CDR1 and CDR2: SGDLS, YYNGEE. There are 17 residues in the CDR3. CDR3 protein: CASSVPTSGGPYNEQFF. CDR3 in DNA: TGTGCCAGCAGCGTTCCGACTAGCGGGGGCCCCTACAATGAGCAGTTCTTC.

The chain couples TRBV30 to TRBJ2-7; possible D gene TRBD1, 5 bases. From germline, CDR1 is GTSNPN and CDR2 SVGIG (reference sequence). With 0 bases removed from V and 4 bases from J, the gap between germline ends came to 7 bases. The CDR3 sequence is 12 residues long. CDR3 bases: TGTGCCTGGAGTGTAGCAGGGTACGAGCAGTACTTC. Protein sequence: CAWSVAGYEQYF. Full variable domain (rest looked up from reference TRBV30 and TRBJ2-7): SQTIHQWPATLVQPVGSPLSLECTVEGTSNPNLYWYRQAAGRGLQLLFYSVGIGQISSEVPQNLSASRPQDRQFILSSKKLLLSDSGFYLCAWSVAGYEQYFGPGTRLTVT.

This clone was detected only a few times. The V call is TRBV9, the J call TRBJ2-1, with 7 bases matching TRBD1. The germline CDR1 and CDR2 sequences are SGDLS and YYNGEE. After removal of 4 bases from V and 6 bases from J, the junction contained 7 bases not matched to a gene. The CDR3 has 14 amino acids. The CDR3 DNA reads TGTGCCAGCAGCACTCGGAAGGGGGCCAATGAGCAGTTCTTC. Protein sequence: CASSTRKGANEQFF.

About this clone itself: This sample also contains other DNA sequences that code for the same CDR3. The V and J genes are TRBV9 and TRBJ2-7; TRBD1 might be the D (6 bases). This CDR3 comprises 14 residues. The V gene lost 1 base and the J gene lost 0 bases, with 8 bases spanning the gap. CDR1 is SGDLS and CDR2 is YYNGEE in the germline V gene. CDR3 in amino acids: CASSVTGSSYEQYF. CDR3 nucleotides: TGTGCCAGCAGCGTAACAGGGAGCTCCTACGAGCAGTACTTC.

CDR3 region: CASSSDRPLPYNEQFF. CDR3 coding DNA: TGTGCCAGTAGTTCCGACAGGCCCCTACCCTACAATGAGCAGTTCTTC. The chain is built from TRBV19 and TRBJ2-1, with D possibly matching TRBD1 (6 bases). The germline V gene encodes CDR1 LNHDA and CDR2 SQIVND (reference sequence). Between the trimmed V and J ends, which lost 5 bases and 2 bases, there was a span of 16 bases. This CDR3 comprises 16 residues.

In its sample, this clone was seen a few times. The genes are TRBV7-2 and TRBJ1-2, with a possible D match to TRBD1 (6 bases). The V and J ends lost 5 bases and 6 bases respectively, with 22 bases between them. Germline V lookup: CDR1 SGHTA, CDR2 FQGNSA. The CDR3 runs to 16 residues. CDR3 nucleotide sequence: TGTGCCAGCAGCCCGCCCTCTTTACAGGGATGGAATGGCTACACCTTC. This gives the protein CASSPPSLQGWNGYTF. Using reference TRBV7-2 and TRBJ1-2 for the parts outside the CDR3, the full variable domain is GAGVSQSPSNKVTEKGKDVELRCDPISGHTALYWYRQSLGQGLEFLIYFQGNSAPDKSGLPSDRFSAERTGGSVSTLTIQRTQQEDSAVYLCASSPPSLQGWNGYTFGSGTRLTVV.

The table lists this clone with a few counts. The chain is built from TRBV30 and TRBJ2-5; TRBD1 matches at 7 bases. Germline trimming cut 6 bases from V and 4 bases from J; bases unmatched to any gene: 11. The CDR3 is 14 amino acids. Looked up from germline, CDR1 is GTSNPN and CDR2 is SVGIG (reference sequence). The CDR3 sequence: CACIPGGVAETQYF. The CDR3 DNA follows: TGTGCCTGCATCCCAGGGGGAGTAGCAGAGACCCAGTACTTC.

This chain joins TRBV5-8 and TRBJ2-1; possibly TRBD2 for D (6 bases). Trimming took off 4 bases at V and 7 bases at J, with 9 bases between the two ends. There are 12 residues in the CDR3. In germline, CDR1 is SGHTS, CDR2 YDEGEE. The CDR3 region is CASSLEGNEQFF. CDR3 sequence (DNA): TGTGCCAGCAGCCTGGAGGGGAATGAGCAGTTCTTC.

V gene TRBV6-5 combines with J gene TRBJ1-1; 8 positions agree with TRBD1. Germline V lookup: CDR1 MNHEY, CDR2 SVGAGI. This CDR3 has 13 residues. The ends lost 4 bases at V and 4 bases at J; junction bases unmatched: 2. CDR3 in amino acids: CASSLQGGTEAFF. DNA for the CDR3: TGTGCCAGCAGTTTACAGGGGGGCACTGAAGCTTTCTTT.

The chain joins TRBV29-1 to TRBJ1-1, with D unclear. Germline loops: CDR1 SQVTM, CDR2 ANQGSEA. The ends were cut back, 3 bases at V and 0 bases at J, with 8 bases in the middle. The CDR3 sequence is 13 residues long. The CDR3 loop is CSVERRLNTEAFF. The CDR3 nucleotides are TGCAGCGTTGAGAGGAGATTGAACACTGAAGCTTTCTTT.

This clone was seen more than once but under ten times. The genes are TRBV5-1 and TRBJ1-1; D ambiguous. V shed 1 base and J shed 4 bases, with 11 bases lying between them. Germline V gene lookup returns CDR1 SGHRS and CDR2 YFSETQ. CDR3 length equals 14 residues. The DNA for the CDR3 is TGCGCCAGCAGCTTGCGGGTGGGTGGCACTGAAGCTTTCTTT. Amino acid sequence: CASSLRVGGTEAFF. Combining the CDR3 with reference TRBV5-1 and TRBJ1-1 gives the whole variable domain KAGVTQTPRYLIKTRGQQVTLSCSPISGHRSVSWYQQTPGQGLQFLFEYFSETQRNKGNFPGRFSGRQFSNSRSEMNVSTLELGDSALYLCASSLRVGGTEAFFGQGTRLTVV.